This passage covers 9 T cell receptor beta chains from one sample sequenced in a study of Graves' ophthalmopathy and Graves' hyperthyroidism. Amplifying from RNA transcripts, the study obtained TCR beta CDR3 regions. The workflow started with a first-round RT-PCR run with HTBI primers and then moved on to a second-round multiplex PCR. TCRdb itself ran the multiplex PCR reads through MiXCR, one entry per CDR3 protein. Of around 520,000 distinct CDR3 sequences listed, 35% to 40% were seen once; the top ten hold roughly 4.5%. The sequenced sample consisted of peripheral blood or thyroid tissue (not recorded which). The receptors derive from an adult man with Graves' hyperthyroidism.

This clonotype appeared many times. The rearrangement uses TRBV7-6 and TRBJ1-5, with D possibly matching TRBD1 (6 bases). Germline V gives CDR1 SGHVS, CDR2 FNYEAQ. V dropped 1 base and J dropped 7 bases, with 14 bases sitting between them. The CDR3 runs to 15 residues. The CDR3 loop is CASSLGRGNKQPQHF. In nucleotides, the CDR3 is TGTGCCAGCAGCTTAGGTAGGGGGAATAAGCAGCCCCAGCATTTT.

This clonotype was detected only a few times. The V call is TRBV13, the J call TRBJ1-4; 8 bases are a match to TRBD1. With 3 bases clipped from V and 5 bases from J, the junction kept 2 bases outside the gene matches. CDR1 PRHDT and CDR2 FYEKMQ come from the germline V gene (reference sequence). The CDR3 sequence is 14 residues long. The CDR3 sequence: CASSFRQGNEKLFF. The CDR3, as DNA: TGTGCCAGCAGCTTCAGACAGGGGAATGAAAAACTGTTTTTT.

This clonotype came up a few times. Given a much more abundant clone one base away, this may be a read error. This chain joins TRBV19 and TRBJ1-5; possibly TRBD1 for D (5 bases). V was shortened by 3 bases and J by 5 bases, with 5 bases between the two germline ends. The length of the CDR3 is 12 residues. Per the germline V gene, CDR1 is LNHDA and CDR2 is SQIVND (reference sequence). In DNA, the CDR3 is TGTGCCAGTAGTATGGGGGATCAGCCCCAGCATTTT. Translated: CASSMGDQPQHF. Full variable domain (remainder filled in from reference TRBV19 and TRBJ1-5): DGGITQSPKYLFRKEGQNVTLSCEQNLNHDAMYWYRQDPGQGLRLIYYSQIVNDFQKGDIAEGYSVSREKKESFPLTVTSAQKNPTAFYLCASSMGDQPQHFGDGTRLSIL.

This sequence joins TRBV27 and TRBJ2-7, with D maybe TRBD2 (6 bases). V shed 3 bases and J shed 3 bases, with 12 bases lying between them. Germline CDR1 and CDR2: MNHEY and SMNVEV (reference sequence). The CDR3 extends over 14 amino acids. Here the CDR3 reads CASSFRAGGYEQYF. The CDR3 coding sequence is TGTGCCAGCAGTTTCAGGGCCGGGGGCTACGAGCAGTACTTC.

The CDR3 DNA reads TGTGCCAGCAGCCAAGCGGGGGTCGGAGCTAACTATGGCTACACCTTC. It translates to CASSQAGVGANYGYTF. This chain links TRBV2 with TRBJ1-2, with D maybe TRBD1 (5 bases). Germline-derived CDR1 and CDR2 are SNHLY and FYNNEI. This CDR3 spans 16 amino acids. The V and J ends lost 6 bases and 0 bases respectively, with 17 bases between them.

This clonotype has only one observation. Written as DNA, the CDR3 is TGTGCCAGCAGCGAACAGGGGGAACCTTTCTTT. Its translation: CASSEQGEPFF. This sequence joins TRBV7-9 and TRBJ1-1, with 8 positions matching TRBD1. V trimming: 5 bases; J trimming: 12 bases; junction bases outside the gene matches: 5. Germline V gene sequence: CDR1 SEHNR, CDR2 FQNEAQ (reference sequence). The CDR3 is 11 amino acids.

The sample holds many counts of this clonotype. The chain combines TRBV2 with TRBJ1-2; D remains ambiguous. Germline CDR1 and CDR2: SNHLY and FYNNEI. The CDR3 is 13 amino acids. V gave up 6 bases and J gave up 8 bases, with 16 bases separating them. The CDR3, as DNA: TGTGCCAGCAGGTCGGAGGCAATCGACGGCTACACCTTC. Amino acid sequence: CASRSEAIDGYTF.

There are a few counts of this clonotype. J is TRBJ2-2 and V is TRBV7-9; D is perhaps TRBD1 or TRBD2 (5 bases each). The ends were cut back, 5 bases at V and 3 bases at J, with 19 bases in the middle. This CDR3 is 17 amino acids long. Germline V gene data show CDR1 as SEHNR and CDR2 as FQNEAQ (reference sequence). CDR3 DNA sequence: TGTGCCAGCAGCCAGGCGTCCGGGACGGGGTACACCGGGGAGCTGTTTTTT. It codes for CASSQASGTGYTGELFF.

At least ten counts were recorded for this clonotype. This chain connects TRBV7-6 to TRBJ2-5; 12 bases are a match to TRBD2. Germline trimming cut 3 bases from V and 5 bases from J; bases unmatched to any gene: 7. Germline V CDR1 and CDR2: SGHVS, FNYEAQ. The CDR3 covers 16 residues. The CDR3 nucleotides are TGTGCCAGCAGCTTCTCCGGGACTAGCGGGTGGGAGACCCAGTACTTC. This sequence encodes CASSFSGTSGWETQYF. The entire variable domain, with the rest obtained from reference TRBV7-6 and TRBJ2-5, is as follows: GAGVSQSPRYKVTKRGQDVALRCDPISGHVSLYWYRQALGQGPEFLTYFNYEAQQDKSGLPNDRFSAERPEGSISTLTIQRTEQRDSAMYRCASSFSGTSGWETQYFGPGTRLLVL.